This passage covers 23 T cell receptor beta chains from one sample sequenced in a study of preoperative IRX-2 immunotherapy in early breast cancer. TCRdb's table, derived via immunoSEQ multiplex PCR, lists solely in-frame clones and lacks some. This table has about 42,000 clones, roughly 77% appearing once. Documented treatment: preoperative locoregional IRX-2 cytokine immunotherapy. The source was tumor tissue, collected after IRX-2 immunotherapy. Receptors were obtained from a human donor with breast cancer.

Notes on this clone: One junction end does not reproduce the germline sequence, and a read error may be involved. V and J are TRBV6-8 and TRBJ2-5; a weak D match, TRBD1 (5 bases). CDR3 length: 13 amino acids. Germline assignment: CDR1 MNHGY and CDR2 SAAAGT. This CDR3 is CAISRQNQETQYF. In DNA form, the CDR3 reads TGTGCCATCAGTAGACAGAACCAAGAGACCCAGTACTTC.

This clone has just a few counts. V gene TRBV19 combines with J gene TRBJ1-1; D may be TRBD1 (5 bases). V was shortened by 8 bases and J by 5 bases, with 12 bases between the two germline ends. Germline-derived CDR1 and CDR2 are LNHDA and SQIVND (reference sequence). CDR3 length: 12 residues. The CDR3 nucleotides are TGTGCCAGTTCCGGGACGGCTACTGAAGCTTTCTTT. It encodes CASSGTATEAFF.

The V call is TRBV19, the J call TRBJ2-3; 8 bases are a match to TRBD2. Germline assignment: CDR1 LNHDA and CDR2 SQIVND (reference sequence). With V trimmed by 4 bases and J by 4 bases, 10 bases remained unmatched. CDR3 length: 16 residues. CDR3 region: CASSRGISGRPDTQYF. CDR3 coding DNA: TGTGCCAGTAGTAGGGGGATAAGCGGGAGACCAGATACGCAGTATTTT.

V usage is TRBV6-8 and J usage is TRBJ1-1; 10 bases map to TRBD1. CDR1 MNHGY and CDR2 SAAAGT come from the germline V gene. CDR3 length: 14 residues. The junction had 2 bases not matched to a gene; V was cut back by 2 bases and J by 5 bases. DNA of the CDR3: TGTGCCAGCAGTTACCGGGACAGGGGTACTGAAGCTTTCTTT. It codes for CASSYRDRGTEAFF.

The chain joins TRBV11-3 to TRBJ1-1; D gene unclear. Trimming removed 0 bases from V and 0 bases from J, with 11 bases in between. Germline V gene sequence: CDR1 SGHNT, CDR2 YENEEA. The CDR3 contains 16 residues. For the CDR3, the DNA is TGTGCCAGCAGCTTAGATCTCGGCAGATTGAACACTGAAGCTTTCTTT. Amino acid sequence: CASSLDLGRLNTEAFF.

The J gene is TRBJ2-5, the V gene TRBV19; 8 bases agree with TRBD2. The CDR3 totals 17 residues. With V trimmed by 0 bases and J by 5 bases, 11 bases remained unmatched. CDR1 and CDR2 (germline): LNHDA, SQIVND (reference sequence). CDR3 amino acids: CASSIEGLAGGLETQYF. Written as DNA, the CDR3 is TGTGCCAGTAGTATAGAAGGCCTCGCGGGGGGCTTGGAGACCCAGTACTTC.

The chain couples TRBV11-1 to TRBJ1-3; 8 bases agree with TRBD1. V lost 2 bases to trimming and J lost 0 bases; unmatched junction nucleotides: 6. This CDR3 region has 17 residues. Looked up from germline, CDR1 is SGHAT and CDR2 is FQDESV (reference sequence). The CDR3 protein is CASSLPSDRASGNTIYF. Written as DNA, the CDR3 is TGTGCCAGCAGCTTACCCTCGGACAGGGCCTCTGGAAACACCATATATTTT.

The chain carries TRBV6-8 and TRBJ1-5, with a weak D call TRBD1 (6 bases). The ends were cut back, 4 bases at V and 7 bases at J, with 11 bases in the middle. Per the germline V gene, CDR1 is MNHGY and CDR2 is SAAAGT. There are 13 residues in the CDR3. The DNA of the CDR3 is TGTGCCAGCAGTTTAACAGGGTCCCAGCCCCAGCATTTT. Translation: CASSLTGSQPQHF.

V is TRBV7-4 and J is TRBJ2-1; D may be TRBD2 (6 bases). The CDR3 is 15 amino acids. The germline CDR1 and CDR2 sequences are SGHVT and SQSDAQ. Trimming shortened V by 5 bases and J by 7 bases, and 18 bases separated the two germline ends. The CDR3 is CASSVSGGAGNEQFF. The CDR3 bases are TGTGCCAGCAGCGTAAGTGGCGGGGCCGGGAATGAGCAGTTCTTC. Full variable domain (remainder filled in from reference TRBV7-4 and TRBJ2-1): GAGVSQSPRYKVAKRGRDVALRCDSISGHVTLYWYRQTLGQGSEVLTYSQSDAQRDKSGRPSGRFSAERPERSVSTLKIQRTEQGDSAVYLCASSVSGGAGNEQFFGPGTRLTVL.

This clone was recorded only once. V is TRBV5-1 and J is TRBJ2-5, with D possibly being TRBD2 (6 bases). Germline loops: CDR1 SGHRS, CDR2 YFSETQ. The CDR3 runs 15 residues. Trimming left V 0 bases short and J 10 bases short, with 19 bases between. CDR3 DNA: TGCGCCAGCAGCTTGGTCCCAGGCGGGGTCGAGGTCCAGTACTTC. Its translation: CASSLVPGGVEVQYF.

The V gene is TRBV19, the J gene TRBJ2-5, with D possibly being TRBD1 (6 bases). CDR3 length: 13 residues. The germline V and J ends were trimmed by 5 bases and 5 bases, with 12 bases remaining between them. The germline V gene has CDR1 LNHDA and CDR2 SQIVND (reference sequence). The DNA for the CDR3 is TGTGCCAGTAGTCGTGACAGGACGGAGACCCAGTACTTC. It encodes CASSRDRTETQYF.

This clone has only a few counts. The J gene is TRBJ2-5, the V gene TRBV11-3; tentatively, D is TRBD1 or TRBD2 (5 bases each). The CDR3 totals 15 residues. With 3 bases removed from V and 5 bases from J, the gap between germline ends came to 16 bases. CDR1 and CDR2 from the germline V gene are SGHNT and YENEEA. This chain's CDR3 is CASSFGLGRRETQYF. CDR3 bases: TGTGCCAGCAGCTTCGGTTTGGGGCGGAGGGAGACCCAGTACTTC.

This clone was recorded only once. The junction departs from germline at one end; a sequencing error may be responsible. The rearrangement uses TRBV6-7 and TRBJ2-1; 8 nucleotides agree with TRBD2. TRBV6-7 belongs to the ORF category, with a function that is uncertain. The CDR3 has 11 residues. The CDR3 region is CASTEAGAPIF. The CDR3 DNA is TGTGCCAGCACTGAAGCGGGGGCGCCGATCTTC.

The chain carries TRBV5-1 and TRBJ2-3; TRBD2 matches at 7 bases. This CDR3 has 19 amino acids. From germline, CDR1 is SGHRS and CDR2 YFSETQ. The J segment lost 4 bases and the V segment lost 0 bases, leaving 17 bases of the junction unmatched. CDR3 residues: CASSLASFSGGPSADTQYF. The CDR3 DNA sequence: TGCGCCAGCAGCTTGGCATCTTTTTCGGGAGGCCCGTCGGCAGATACGCAGTATTTT.

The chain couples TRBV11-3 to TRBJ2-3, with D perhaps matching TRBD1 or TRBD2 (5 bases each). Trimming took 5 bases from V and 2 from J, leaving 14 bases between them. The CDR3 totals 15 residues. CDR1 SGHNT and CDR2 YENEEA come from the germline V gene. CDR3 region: CASSPGAGNTDTQYF. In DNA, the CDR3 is TGTGCCAGCAGCCCCGGGGCGGGCAACACAGATACGCAGTATTTT.

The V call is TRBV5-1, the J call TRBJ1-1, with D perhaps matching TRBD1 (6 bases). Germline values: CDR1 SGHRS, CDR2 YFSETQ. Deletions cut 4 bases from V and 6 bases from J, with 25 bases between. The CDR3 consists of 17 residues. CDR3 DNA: TGCGCCAGCAGCCGGTCGGTGTCCGGGGGCGGTAATCCTGAAGCTTTCTTT. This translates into CASSRSVSGGGNPEAFF.

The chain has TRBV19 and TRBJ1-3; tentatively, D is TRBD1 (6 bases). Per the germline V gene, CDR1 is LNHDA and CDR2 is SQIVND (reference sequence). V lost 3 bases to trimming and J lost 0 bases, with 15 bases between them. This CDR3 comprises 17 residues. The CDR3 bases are TGTGCCAGTAGTATTAGGGCGGGGGGCCGCTCTGGAAACACCATATATTTT. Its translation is CASSIRAGGRSGNTIYF.

CDR3 sequence (DNA): TGTGCCAGCGCTGTGGGGGCCAAAAACATTCAGTACTTC. Its protein is CASAVGAKNIQYF. This chain joins TRBV28 and TRBJ2-4; D remains ambiguous. Between the trimmed V and J ends, which lost 8 bases and 1 base, there was a span of 9 bases. CDR3 size: 13 residues. The germline V gene has CDR1 MDHEN and CDR2 SYDVKM. The full variable domain, in which reference TRBV28 and TRBJ2-4 provide the parts outside the CDR3, is DVKVTQSSRYLVKRTGEKVFLECVQDMDHENMFWYRQDPGLGLRLIYFSYDVKMKEKGDIPEGYSVSREKKERFSLILESASTNQTSMYLCASAVGAKNIQYFGAGTRLSVL.

The CDR3 DNA reads TGCGCCAGCAGCTTGGCGACAGGGGGCTATGAAGCTTTCTTT. It encodes CASSLATGGYEAFF. The V and J genes are TRBV5-1 and TRBJ1-1; TRBD1 agrees at 10 bases. The trim removed 0 bases at V and 7 bases at J, leaving 3 bases unmatched. CDR1 and CDR2 (germline): SGHRS, YFSETQ. The CDR3 runs 14 residues. The full variable domain, rest sourced from reference TRBV5-1 and TRBJ1-1, is KAGVTQTPRYLIKTRGQQVTLSCSPISGHRSVSWYQQTPGQGLQFLFEYFSETQRNKGNFPGRFSGRQFSNSRSEMNVSTLELGDSALYLCASSLATGGYEAFFGQGTRLTVV.

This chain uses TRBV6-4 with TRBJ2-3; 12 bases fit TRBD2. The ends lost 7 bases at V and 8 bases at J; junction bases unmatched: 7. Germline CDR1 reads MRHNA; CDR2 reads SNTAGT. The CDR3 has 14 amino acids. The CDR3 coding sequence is TGTGCCAGCACCCCACTAGCGGGAGGCGGTACGCAGTATTTT. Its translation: CASTPLAGGGTQYF.

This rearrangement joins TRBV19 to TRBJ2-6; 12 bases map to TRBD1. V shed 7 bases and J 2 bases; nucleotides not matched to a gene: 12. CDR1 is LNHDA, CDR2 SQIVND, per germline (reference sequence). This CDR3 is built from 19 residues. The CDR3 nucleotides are TGTGCCAGTACCTTCCTCCGGGACAGGGGGCGCGCTGGGGCCAACGTCCTGACTTTC. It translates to CASTFLRDRGRAGANVLTF.

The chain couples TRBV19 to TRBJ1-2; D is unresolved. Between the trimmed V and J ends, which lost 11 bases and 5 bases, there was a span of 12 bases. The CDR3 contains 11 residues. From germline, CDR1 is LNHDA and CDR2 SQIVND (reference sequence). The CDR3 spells CAVVEGYGYTF. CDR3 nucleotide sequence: TGTGCCGTAGTAGAAGGTTATGGCTACACCTTC.

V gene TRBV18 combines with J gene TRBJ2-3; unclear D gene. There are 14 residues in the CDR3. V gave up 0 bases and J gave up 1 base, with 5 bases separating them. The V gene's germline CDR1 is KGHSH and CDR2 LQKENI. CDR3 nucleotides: TGTGCCAGCTCACCACCGTCAGGCACAGATACGCAGTATTTT. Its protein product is CASSPPSGTDTQYF.